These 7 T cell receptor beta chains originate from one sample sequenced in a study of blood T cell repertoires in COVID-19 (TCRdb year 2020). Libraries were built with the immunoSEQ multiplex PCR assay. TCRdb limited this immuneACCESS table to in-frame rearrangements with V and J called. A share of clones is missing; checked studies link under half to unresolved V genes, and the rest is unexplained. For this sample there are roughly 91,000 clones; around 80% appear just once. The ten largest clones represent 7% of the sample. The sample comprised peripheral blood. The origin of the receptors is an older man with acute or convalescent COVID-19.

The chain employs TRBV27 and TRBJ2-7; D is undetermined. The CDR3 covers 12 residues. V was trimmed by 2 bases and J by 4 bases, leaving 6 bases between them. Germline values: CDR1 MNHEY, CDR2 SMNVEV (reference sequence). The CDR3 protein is CASSLQRYEQYV. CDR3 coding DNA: TGTGCCAGCAGTTTACAACGGTACGAGCAGTACGTC.

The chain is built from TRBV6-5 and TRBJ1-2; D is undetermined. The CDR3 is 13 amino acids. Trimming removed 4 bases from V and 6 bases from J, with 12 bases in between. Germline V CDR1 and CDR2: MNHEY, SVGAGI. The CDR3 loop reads CASSSQVYNGYTF. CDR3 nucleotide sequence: TGTGCCAGCAGTTCTCAGGTGTATAATGGCTACACCTTC.

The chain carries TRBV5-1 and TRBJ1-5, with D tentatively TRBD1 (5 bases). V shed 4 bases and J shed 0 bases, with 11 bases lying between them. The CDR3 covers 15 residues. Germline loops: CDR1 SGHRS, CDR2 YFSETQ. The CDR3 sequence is CASSPNGGSNQPQHF. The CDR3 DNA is TGCGCCAGCAGCCCGAACGGGGGTAGCAATCAGCCCCAGCATTTT.

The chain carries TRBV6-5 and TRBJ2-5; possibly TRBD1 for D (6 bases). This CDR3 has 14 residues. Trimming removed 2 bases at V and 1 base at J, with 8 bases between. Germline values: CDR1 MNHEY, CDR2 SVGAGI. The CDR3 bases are TGTGCCAGCAGTTACGGCAGGGGCCAAGAGACCCAGTACTTC. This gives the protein CASSYGRGQETQYF.

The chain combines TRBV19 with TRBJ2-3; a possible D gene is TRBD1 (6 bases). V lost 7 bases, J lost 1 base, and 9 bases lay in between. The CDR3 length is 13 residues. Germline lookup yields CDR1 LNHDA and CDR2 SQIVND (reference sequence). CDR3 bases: TGTGCCAGTAAGTGGACAGGCACAGATACGCAGTATTTT. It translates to CASKWTGTDTQYF.

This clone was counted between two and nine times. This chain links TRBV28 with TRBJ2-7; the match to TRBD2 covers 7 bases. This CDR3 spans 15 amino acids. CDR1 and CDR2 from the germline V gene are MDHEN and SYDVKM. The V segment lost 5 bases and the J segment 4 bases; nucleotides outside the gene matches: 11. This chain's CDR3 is CASSLPYTSAYEQYF. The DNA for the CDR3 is TGTGCCAGCAGTCTCCCATATACTAGCGCTTACGAGCAGTACTTC.

CDR3 bases: TGTGCCAGCAGTGACGCGGCCTACTCCTACAATGAGCAGTTCTTC. Translating it yields CASSDAAYSYNEQFF. This chain uses TRBV6-4 with TRBJ2-1; no firm D call. The germline gives CDR1 MRHNA, CDR2 SNTAGT. CDR3 length: 15 residues. V lost 2 bases, J lost 0 bases, and 8 bases lay in between.